The 29 T cell receptor beta chains in this list originate from one sample, sequenced in a study of identifying expanded T cells in peripheral blood. Method: immunoSEQ multiplex PCR; TCRdb's copy keeps in-frame clones and lacks some. The data hold 80,000 to 90,000 clones, with approximately 86% observed a single time. What was sequenced was blood. These receptors were collected from a person between 18 and 69 years old in good health.

J is TRBJ2-7 and V is TRBV6-1; D unclear. Trimming stripped 4 bases from V and 7 bases from J, with 14 bases between. The CDR3 length is 13 residues. Germline V gene lookup returns CDR1 MNHNS and CDR2 SASEGT. The CDR3 DNA sequence: TGTGCCAGCAGTGCGGGCTCAAAGATGGAGCAGTACTTC. Its translation is CASSAGSKMEQYF.

This clone appeared a single time. The rearrangement joins TRBV4-1 to TRBJ2-3; D gene uncertain. The CDR3 loop spans 13 amino acids. V was clipped by 1 base and J by 2 bases, with 4 bases between them. CDR1 is MGHRA and CDR2 is YSYEKL in the germline V gene. CDR3 protein: CASSQALTDTQYF. As DNA, the CDR3 is TGCGCCAGCAGCCAAGCCCTCACAGATACGCAGTATTTT.

This chain uses TRBV2 with TRBJ2-5; a possible D gene is TRBD1 (5 bases). The V end was cut by 1 base, the J end by 1 base, with 13 bases between. This CDR3 comprises 16 residues. Germline V gene data show CDR1 as SNHLY and CDR2 as FYNNEI. CDR3 DNA sequence: TGTGCCAGCAGTGAAGGGGGCTACCAACCCCAAGAGACCCAGTACTTC. Its translation: CASSEGGYQPQETQYF.

This chain links TRBV4-1 with TRBJ1-1; D unclear. The CDR3 is 14 amino acids. In germline, CDR1 is MGHRA, CDR2 YSYEKL. V was trimmed by 0 bases and J by 3 bases, leaving 8 bases between them. This CDR3 reads CASSQEELYTEAFF. CDR3 sequence (DNA): TGCGCCAGCAGCCAAGAAGAACTTTACACTGAAGCTTTCTTT.

In its sample, this clone was seen once. This chain connects TRBV11-3 to TRBJ1-2; D gene ambiguous. This CDR3 contains 12 residues. V lost 4 bases and J lost 5, with 8 bases in between. The germline gives CDR1 SGHNT, CDR2 YENEEA. CDR3 in DNA: TGTGCCAGCAGCTCGACTTTTTATGGCTACACCTTC. As protein: CASSSTFYGYTF.

This clone was detected only once. The V call is TRBV18, the J call TRBJ1-5; possibly TRBD1 for D (6 bases). The CDR3 spans 13 residues. V lost 1 base to trimming and J lost 5 bases, with 6 bases between them. The germline V gene has CDR1 KGHSH and CDR2 LQKENI. This CDR3 reads CASSPHRDQPQHF. CDR3 nucleotides: TGTGCCAGCTCACCACACAGGGATCAGCCCCAGCATTTT.

The chain joins TRBV11-2 to TRBJ2-1; 8 nucleotides match TRBD1. Looked up from germline, CDR1 is SGHAT and CDR2 is FQNNGV. The trim removed 4 bases at V and 8 bases at J, leaving 13 bases unmatched. There are 16 residues in the CDR3. The CDR3 protein is CASSSHRGASPHEQFF. The CDR3 bases are TGTGCCAGCAGCTCCCACAGGGGGGCATCCCCGCATGAGCAGTTCTTC.

Turning to this clone: This sample also contains other DNA sequences that code for the same CDR3. The chain carries TRBV6-5 and TRBJ2-7; a weak D match, TRBD1 (5 bases). The CDR3 has 14 amino acids. The germline V gene encodes CDR1 MNHEY and CDR2 SVGAGI. Trimming pared 2 bases from V and 4 bases from J, leaving 12 bases between. The CDR3 coding sequence is TGTGCCAGCAGTTACGGTGGGGCTAGATACGAGCAGTACTTC. Residues: CASSYGGARYEQYF.

The table lists this clone with a count of one. The genes are TRBV7-3 and TRBJ1-1; D might be TRBD1 (5 bases). The CDR3 totals 15 residues. Trimming cost V 3 bases and J 3 bases, with 14 bases left between them. The germline V gene encodes CDR1 SGHTA and CDR2 FQGTGA. Here the CDR3 reads CASSFTGMGDTEAFF. The CDR3 region has the DNA TGTGCCAGCAGCTTCACAGGAATGGGGGACACTGAAGCTTTCTTT. Together with reference TRBV7-3 and TRBJ1-1, the CDR3 gives the full variable domain: GAGVSQTPSNKVTEKGKYVELRCDPISGHTALYWYRQSLGQGPEFLIYFQGTGAADDSGLPNDRFFAVRPEGSVSTLKIQRTERGDSAVYLCASSFTGMGDTEAFFGQGTRLTVV.

This chain uses TRBV18 with TRBJ1-6; no definite D call. Between the trimmed V and J ends, which lost 4 bases and 12 bases, there was a span of 10 bases. The CDR3 runs to 12 residues. Germline CDR1 and CDR2: KGHSH and LQKENI. The CDR3 spells CASSREMEPLHF. The CDR3 DNA follows: TGTGCCAGCTCACGGGAAATGGAACCCCTCCACTTT.

The chain has TRBV19 and TRBJ2-6, with 12 bases matching TRBD2. CDR1 and CDR2 (germline): LNHDA, SQIVND (reference sequence). The CDR3 covers 19 residues. Trimming cost V 7 bases and J 0 bases; bases outside gene matches: 10. The DNA of the CDR3 is TGTGCCAGTACCCGGAGGCGACTAGCGGGGGACTCTGGGGCCAACGTCCTGACTTTC. Its protein product is CASTRRRLAGDSGANVLTF.

This rearrangement joins TRBV6-6 to TRBJ1-1; a possible D gene is TRBD1 (5 bases). V was shortened by 10 bases and J by 0 bases, with 12 bases between the two germline ends. The CDR3 sequence is 13 residues long. Germline CDR1 and CDR2: MNHNY and SVGAGI (reference sequence). The CDR3 is CATLRGVNTEAFF. CDR3 DNA: TGTGCCACCCTGCGGGGCGTGAACACTGAAGCTTTCTTT.

This sequence joins TRBV2 and TRBJ1-3, with TRBD1 matching over 7 bases. V was clipped by 4 bases and J by 0 bases; unmatched bases: 3. The CDR3 sequence is 15 residues long. The germline V gene encodes CDR1 SNHLY and CDR2 FYNNEI. The CDR3 here is CASSVDRSSGNTIYF. CDR3 DNA: TGTGCCAGCAGTGTGGACAGGAGCTCTGGAAACACCATATATTTT.

This chain connects TRBV7-3 to TRBJ2-3; 7 bases are shared with TRBD2. The CDR3 totals 14 residues. Germline lookup yields CDR1 SGHTA and CDR2 FQGTGA. Trimming removed 5 bases from V and 1 base from J; junction bases left unmatched: 3. The CDR3 sequence is CASSRGLGTDTQYF. The CDR3, as DNA: TGTGCCAGCAGCCGCGGACTAGGCACAGATACGCAGTATTTT.

The J gene is TRBJ2-7, the V gene TRBV2, with TRBD1 identical over 8 bases. The germline CDR1 and CDR2 sequences are SNHLY and FYNNEI. The V segment lost 8 bases and the J segment 1 base; nucleotides outside the gene matches: 16. The CDR3 covers 17 residues. The CDR3 region has the DNA TGTGCCAGCGGGAGACAAAGGACAGGGCCGATATCCTACGAGCAGTACTTC. Translating gives CASGRQRTGPISYEQYF.

J is TRBJ1-2 and V is TRBV11-2; D is unclear. From germline, CDR1 is SGHAT and CDR2 FQNNGV. The CDR3 totals 15 residues. V was trimmed by 0 bases and J by 7 bases, leaving 15 bases between them. The CDR3 is CASSLEGRMDRGYTF. The CDR3 nucleotides are TGTGCCAGCAGCTTAGAAGGGAGGATGGACCGTGGCTACACCTTC.

The chain combines TRBV5-4 with TRBJ1-3; D is ambiguous. The CDR3 totals 13 residues. The germline V gene encodes CDR1 SGHNT and CDR2 YYREEE (reference sequence). Trimming stripped 0 bases from V and 1 base from J, with 2 bases between. The CDR3 spells CASSLDSGNTIYF. The CDR3 bases are TGTGCCAGCAGCTTGGATTCTGGAAACACCATATATTTT.

This chain links TRBV19 with TRBJ1-2; tentative D call: TRBD1 (6 bases). Germline V gives CDR1 LNHDA, CDR2 SQIVND (reference sequence). The CDR3 contains 13 residues. Deletions cut 6 bases from V and 3 bases from J, with 11 bases between. The CDR3 spells CASRVDRHYGYTF. The CDR3, as DNA: TGTGCCAGTAGGGTGGACAGACACTATGGCTACACCTTC.

This chain uses TRBV5-6 with TRBJ2-7; D might be TRBD1 or TRBD2, each matching 6 bases. Germline V gene sequence: CDR1 SGHDT, CDR2 YYEEEE. There are 15 residues in the CDR3. V gave up 3 bases and J gave up 2 bases, with 15 bases separating them. The CDR3, as DNA: TGTGCCAGCAGCTCGAGGGGGGCACGACCCTACGAGCAGTACTTC. It yields the protein CASSSRGARPYEQYF.

The chain couples TRBV10-3 to TRBJ1-1, with a weak D call TRBD1 (5 bases). The CDR3 is 13 amino acids. Looked up from germline, CDR1 is ENHRY and CDR2 is SYGVKD. Trimming removed 5 bases at V and 7 bases at J, with 14 bases between. The DNA for the CDR3 is TGTGCCATCAGTAGCGACAGAGACGATGAAGCTTTCTTT. Translation gives CAISSDRDDEAFF.

The chain is built from TRBV4-1 and TRBJ2-3; D ambiguous. CDR3 length: 13 amino acids. V was shortened by 5 bases and J by 6 bases, with 12 bases between the two germline ends. Looked up from germline, CDR1 is MGHRA and CDR2 is YSYEKL. This CDR3 is CASSYRMVDTQYF. The CDR3 DNA reads as TGCGCCAGCAGCTACCGGATGGTGGATACGCAGTATTTT.

J is TRBJ1-2 and V is TRBV7-9, with D maybe TRBD1 (5 bases). CDR3 length: 13 residues. V shed 5 bases and J shed 9 bases, with 16 bases lying between them. Germline CDR1 is SEHNR and CDR2 is FQNEAQ (reference sequence). The CDR3 DNA follows: TGTGCCAGCAGCACCCACCCGGACAATCGCTACACCTTC. It encodes CASSTHPDNRYTF.

V usage is TRBV19 and J usage is TRBJ1-4; D gene unclear. Looked up from germline, CDR1 is LNHDA and CDR2 is SQIVND (reference sequence). The V end was cut by 3 bases, the J end by 3 bases, with 14 bases between. The CDR3 consists of 16 residues. CDR3 in amino acids: CASSISFGIPNEKLFF. CDR3 sequence (DNA): TGTGCCAGTAGTATCTCATTCGGGATACCTAATGAAAAACTGTTTTTT.

The chain combines TRBV6-1 with TRBJ2-1; D uncertain. CDR1 MNHNS and CDR2 SASEGT come from the germline V gene. This CDR3 is built from 14 residues. V lost 9 bases, J lost 2 bases, and 14 bases lay in between. The CDR3, as DNA: TGTGCCAGACCCGAGAAGGTCCCCTACAATGAGCAGTTCTTC. It yields the protein CARPEKVPYNEQFF.

V usage is TRBV7-9 and J usage is TRBJ2-3; a possible D gene is TRBD1 (5 bases). Per the germline V gene, CDR1 is SEHNR and CDR2 is FQNEAQ (reference sequence). The CDR3 is 11 amino acids. Trimming removed 4 bases from V and 9 bases from J, with 8 bases in between. The CDR3 sequence: CASSSSGTQYF. CDR3 sequence (DNA): TGTGCCAGCAGCTCGTCAGGGACGCAGTATTTT.

The chain employs TRBV5-1 and TRBJ2-5; D unresolved. V was clipped by 0 bases and J by 0 bases, with 6 bases between them. Germline CDR1 reads SGHRS; CDR2 reads YFSETQ. This CDR3 is built from 14 residues. CDR3 loop: CASSLARNQETQYF. The DNA for the CDR3 is TGCGCCAGCAGCTTGGCACGGAACCAAGAGACCCAGTACTTC.

The chain uses TRBV7-9 and TRBJ1-6; no definite D call. Trimming shortened V by 3 bases and J by 7 bases, and 7 bases separated the two germline ends. The CDR3 is 13 residues long. Germline V CDR1 and CDR2: SEHNR, FQNEAQ (reference sequence). The CDR3 reads CASSFGENSPLHF. The CDR3 region has the DNA TGTGCCAGCAGCTTTGGCGAGAATTCACCCCTCCACTTT.

The V and J genes are TRBV10-3 and TRBJ2-7; no definite D call. CDR1 is ENHRY, CDR2 SYGVKD, per germline. The length of the CDR3 is 15 residues. Trimming shortened V by 1 base and J by 0 bases, and 10 bases separated the two germline ends. The CDR3 DNA is TGTGCCATCAGTGAGTATCCCGGCAGCTCCTACGAGCAGTACTTC. It codes for CAISEYPGSSYEQYF.

The chain is built from TRBV7-9 and TRBJ2-3, with TRBD2 as a possible D gene (6 bases). Trimming removed 8 bases at V and 2 bases at J, with 20 bases between. This CDR3 is built from 16 residues. The germline gives CDR1 SEHNR, CDR2 FQNEAQ (reference sequence). The CDR3 protein is CASDHRGAGLTDTQYF. CDR3 sequence (DNA): TGTGCCAGCGACCACCGAGGGGCGGGACTCACAGATACGCAGTATTTT.